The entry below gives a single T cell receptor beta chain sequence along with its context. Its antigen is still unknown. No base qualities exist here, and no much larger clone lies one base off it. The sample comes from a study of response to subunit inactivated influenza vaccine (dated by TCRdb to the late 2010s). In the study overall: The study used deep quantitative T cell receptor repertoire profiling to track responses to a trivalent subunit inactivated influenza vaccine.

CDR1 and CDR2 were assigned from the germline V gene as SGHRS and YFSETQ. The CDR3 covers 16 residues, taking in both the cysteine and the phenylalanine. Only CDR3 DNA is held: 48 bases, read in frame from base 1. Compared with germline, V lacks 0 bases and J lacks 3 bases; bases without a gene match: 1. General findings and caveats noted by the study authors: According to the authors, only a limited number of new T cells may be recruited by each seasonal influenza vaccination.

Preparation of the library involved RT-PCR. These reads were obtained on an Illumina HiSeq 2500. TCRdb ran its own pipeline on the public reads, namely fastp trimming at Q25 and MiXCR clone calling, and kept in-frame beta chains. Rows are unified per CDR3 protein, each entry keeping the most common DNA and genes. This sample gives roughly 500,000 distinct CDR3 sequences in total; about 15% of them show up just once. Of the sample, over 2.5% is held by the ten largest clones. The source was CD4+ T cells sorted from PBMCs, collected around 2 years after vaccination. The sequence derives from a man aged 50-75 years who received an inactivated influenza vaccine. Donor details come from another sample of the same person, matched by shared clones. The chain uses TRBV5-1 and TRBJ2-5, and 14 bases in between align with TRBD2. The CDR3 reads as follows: CASSLGLAGGKETQYF. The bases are TGCGCCAGCAGCTTGGGACTAGCGGGAGGGAAAGAGACCCAGTACTTC.